This is a list of T cell receptor beta chains from one sample in a study of blood T cell repertoires in COVID-19. Produced via immunoSEQ multiplex PCR; TCRdb's table is partial and in-frame only. The sample has under 250,000 clones, around 86% seen once; the top ten hold approximately 10%. The sample consisted of peripheral blood. These receptors all come from a man aged 50 or older with COVID-19, enrolled during active disease. Both conserved end residues are part of each CDR3. The order of the fields is V gene, D gene, J gene, clone size, CDR3 DNA, CDR3 protein. A D gene is named only where the DNA matches it firmly. Not all rows give a size; the values are once, few, many and, for expanded clones, a class.

V gene: TRBV29-1; D gene: TRBD1; J gene: TRBJ2-7; clone size: -; CDR3 DNA: TGCAGCGTTATGACAGGGCCGAGCTCCTACGAGCAGTACTTC; CDR3 protein: CSVMTGPSSYEQYF
V gene: TRBV5-4; D gene: TRBD2; J gene: TRBJ2-2; clone size: -; CDR3 DNA: TGTGCCAGCAGCCTAGGGACTAGCGGGAGGGCCCTCCGACTCAACGGGGAGCTGTTTTTT; CDR3 protein: CASSLGTSGRALRLNGELFF
V gene: TRBV5-8; D gene: -; J gene: TRBJ2-7; clone size: -; CDR3 DNA: TGTGCCAGCAGCCCTTTAAACGAGCAGTACTTC; CDR3 protein: CASSPLNEQYF
V gene: TRBV6-5; D gene: -; J gene: TRBJ1-6; clone size: -; CDR3 DNA: TGTGCCAGCAGTTACCGGGAGGAGCATAATTCACCCCTCCACTTT; CDR3 protein: CASSYREEHNSPLHF
V gene: TRBV29-1; D gene: -; J gene: TRBJ2-3; clone size: few; CDR3 DNA: TGCAGCGTTGTGGGTAGCGCGGTTACGGCGCAGTATTTT; CDR3 protein: CSVVGSAVTAQYF
V gene: TRBV6-5; D gene: TRBD1; J gene: TRBJ2-5; clone size: -; CDR3 DNA: TGTGCCAGCGGGACAGCGTTAGAGACCCAGTACTTC; CDR3 protein: CASGTALETQYF
V gene: TRBV6-5; D gene: -; J gene: TRBJ1-5; clone size: -; CDR3 DNA: TGTGCCAGCAGTTCCGGACAGCCCAATCAGCCCCAGCATTTT; CDR3 protein: CASSSGQPNQPQHF
V gene: TRBV10-3; D gene: TRBD1; J gene: TRBJ2-6; clone size: -; CDR3 DNA: TGTGCCATCAGTGAGTCGGGGACAGGGGTAGGGGCCAACGTCCTGACTTTC; CDR3 protein: CAISESGTGVGANVLTF
V gene: TRBV7-8; D gene: -; J gene: TRBJ2-7; clone size: -; CDR3 DNA: TGTGCCAGCAGCCCGCACAGGGAACCCTACGAGCAGTACTTC; CDR3 protein: CASSPHREPYEQYF
V gene: TRBV19; D gene: -; J gene: TRBJ2-5; clone size: -; CDR3 DNA: TGTGCCAGTAGTATGGTCAGGGAAGAGACCCAGTACTTC; CDR3 protein: CASSMVREETQYF
V gene: TRBV6-5; D gene: TRBD1; J gene: TRBJ1-1; clone size: -; CDR3 DNA: TGTGCCAGCAAGGACAGGATGAACACTGAAGCTTTCTTT; CDR3 protein: CASKDRMNTEAFF
V gene: TRBV6-4; D gene: TRBD1; J gene: TRBJ1-1; clone size: -; CDR3 DNA: TGTGCCAGCAGTGACAAGGGGACAGGGGTTGGGTACACTGAAGCTTTCTTT; CDR3 protein: CASSDKGTGVGYTEAFF
V gene: TRBV4-2; D gene: -; J gene: TRBJ1-1; clone size: -; CDR3 DNA: TGTGCCAGCAGCCAAGAGGGCAGGGAAGCTTTCTTT; CDR3 protein: CASSQEGREAFF
V gene: TRBV2; D gene: TRBD2; J gene: TRBJ2-7; clone size: -; CDR3 DNA: TGTGCCAGCAAGATTCGGCTAGCGGCCTACGAGCAGTACTTC; CDR3 protein: CASKIRLAAYEQYF
V gene: TRBV27; D gene: TRBD2; J gene: TRBJ2-7; clone size: -; CDR3 DNA: TGTGCCAGCAGGACAACGGGGGGACTCTCCTACGAGCAGTACTTC; CDR3 protein: CASRTTGGLSYEQYF
V gene: TRBV10-1; D gene: -; J gene: TRBJ1-1; clone size: few; CDR3 DNA: TGCGCCAGCAGTCCCCAGGGATCGGTCTTCACTGAAGCTTTCTTT; CDR3 protein: CASSPQGSVFTEAFF
V gene: TRBV19; D gene: TRBD2; J gene: TRBJ2-1; clone size: once; CDR3 DNA: TGTGCCAGTAGTATAGGAGGCGGGAGGGCCTTGAACAATGAGCAGTTCTTC; CDR3 protein: CASSIGGGRALNNEQFF
V gene: TRBV5-4; D gene: TRBD2; J gene: TRBJ2-7; clone size: -; CDR3 DNA: TGTGCCAGCAGCCAAGGGGGGACTAGAACTTACGAGCAGTACTTC; CDR3 protein: CASSQGGTRTYEQYF
V gene: TRBV27; D gene: -; J gene: TRBJ2-3; clone size: -; CDR3 DNA: TGTGCCAGCAGTTTGGATTCGGTACTAGCAATAGGCACAGATACGCAGTATTTT; CDR3 protein: CASSLDSVLAIGTDTQYF
V gene: TRBV7-8; D gene: TRBD1; J gene: TRBJ1-2; clone size: -; CDR3 DNA: TGTGCCAGCAGCTTCGGGACAGGGGGCAGGTTAGACTATGGCTACACCTTC; CDR3 protein: CASSFGTGGRLDYGYTF
V gene: TRBV3-1/TRBV3-2; D gene: TRBD1; J gene: TRBJ1-5; clone size: -; CDR3 DNA: TGTGCCAGCAGCCAAGAATTGGGGGGGGAGTGTGGACAGGGTGATCAGCCCCAGCATTTT; CDR3 protein: CASSQELGGECGQGDQPQHF
V gene: TRBV6-5; D gene: -; J gene: TRBJ2-2; clone size: once; CDR3 DNA: TGTGCCAGCAGCCACAGCGGGCAGGGTTACGGGGAGCTGTTTTTT; CDR3 protein: CASSHSGQGYGELFF
V gene: TRBV7-2; D gene: TRBD1; J gene: TRBJ1-3; clone size: -; CDR3 DNA: TGTGCCAGCTTGGGGACAGACTCTGGAAACACCATATATTTT; CDR3 protein: CASLGTDSGNTIYF
V gene: TRBV3-1/TRBV3-2; D gene: TRBD2; J gene: TRBJ2-1; clone size: -; CDR3 DNA: TGTGCCAGCAGCCAAGGGGCGACTAGCGGGAGCCCGTCCTACAATGAGCAGTTCTTC; CDR3 protein: CASSQGATSGSPSYNEQFF
V gene: TRBV6-5; D gene: -; J gene: TRBJ2-3; clone size: -; CDR3 DNA: TGTGCCAGCAGCTCCACCTACACAGATACGCAGTATTTT; CDR3 protein: CASSSTYTDTQYF
V gene: TRBV9; D gene: TRBD2; J gene: TRBJ2-7; clone size: -; CDR3 DNA: TGTGCCAGCAGCGTCGGCATGGATCGGGGGGGCTTGAGCGAGCAGTACTTC; CDR3 protein: CASSVGMDRGGLSEQYF
V gene: TRBV19; D gene: -; J gene: TRBJ2-4; clone size: once; CDR3 DNA: TGTGCCAGTAGTCAATTCGTACAGCAGATAGCCAAAAACATTCAGTACTTC; CDR3 protein: CASSQFVQQIAKNIQYF